The 2 T cell receptor beta chains given below trace back to one sample, sequenced in a study of CD8+ T cells in alopecia areata. Sequencing templates came from extracted RNA that was reverse transcribed into cDNA. Clones were read by immunoSEQ multiplex PCR, and TCRdb kept only the in-frame ones, dropping some. The table includes 110,000 to 150,000 clones, about 59% detected once. Treatment denoted: oral pan-JAK inhibitor, 5-10 mg twice daily. This material consisted of CD8+ T cells sorted from blood, taken at week 4, from a patient treated with tofacitinib. The origin of the receptors is a human donor with alopecia areata.

The table lists this clone with a few counts. The gene calls are TRBV4-1 and TRBJ2-7; D might be TRBD1 (6 bases). The V gene's germline CDR1 is MGHRA and CDR2 YSYEKL. Trimming shortened V by 6 bases and J by 6 bases, and 21 bases separated the two germline ends. The CDR3 sequence is 15 residues long. The CDR3 loop is CASSQDQGSIREQYF. CDR3 nucleotide sequence: TGCGCCAGCAGTCAGGATCAGGGGTCCATCCGCGAGCAGTACTTC.

J is TRBJ2-7 and V is TRBV14, with 7 bases that match TRBD2. J gave up 5 bases and V 4 bases, and 11 bases lay outside the gene matches. The CDR3 contains 15 residues. Germline V gene lookup returns CDR1 SGHDN and CDR2 FVKESK. In DNA form, the CDR3 reads TGTGCCAGCAGCCCCTGGACGGGGGGATCTGACGAGCAGTACTTC. Protein: CASSPWTGGSDEQYF.